The clone carrying this T cell receptor (beta chain) was counted between two and nine times. The data belong to a study of early T cells in non-severe SARS-CoV-2 infection. Trimming removed 3 bases at V and 4 bases at J, with 10 bases between. The CDR3 has 13 residues. CDR1 and CDR2 from the germline V gene are MNHEY and SMNVEV (reference sequence). Via MiXCR, TCRdb re-called the 5' RACE reads, giving one row per CDR3 protein. The table records 75,000 or so distinct CDR3 sequences, 14% of them present only once. The TCR sequence derives from an adult who was a healthcare worker with PCR-confirmed SARS-CoV-2 infection or an uninfected control (not recorded which). The chain combines TRBV27 with TRBJ2-7, with D unresolved. Sequences were obtained from whole blood. The CDR3 spells CASSFSNRYEQYF. CDR3 in DNA: TGTGCCAGCAGTTTCTCGAATAGGTACGAGCAGTACTTC.